The 14 T cell receptor beta chains below were found in one sample sequenced in a study of shared clonotypes between healthy human individuals. Sequenced by immunoSEQ multiplex PCR; TCRdb stores in-frame clones only, minus some. The data hold about 1.1 million clones, with approximately 80% observed a single time. The sequenced material came from memory CD4+ T cells from PBMCs. Subset described: CD45RA-negative fraction. These receptors were taken from a man in his late teens or twenties in good health. Some clones in this sample may be carry-over from other donors' samples.

In its sample, this clone was seen once. V and J are TRBV5-1 and TRBJ2-1; 7 bases are a match to TRBD2. The CDR3 contains 15 residues. V was pared by 0 bases and J by 5 bases, with 5 bases of the junction left unmatched. CDR1 and CDR2 (germline): SGHRS, YFSETQ. Here the CDR3 reads CASSLALGLNNEQFF. As DNA, the CDR3 is TGCGCCAGCAGCTTGGCCTTGGGACTAAACAATGAGCAGTTCTTC.

In its sample, this clone was seen once. The gene calls are TRBV27 and TRBJ1-4; 9 bases fit TRBD1. CDR3 length: 17 amino acids. After removal of 6 bases from V and 3 bases from J, the junction contained 11 bases not matched to a gene. The germline V gene encodes CDR1 MNHEY and CDR2 SMNVEV (reference sequence). The CDR3 spells CASSAGTGIGANEKLFF. The CDR3 DNA is TGTGCCAGCAGCGCCGGGACAGGGATCGGAGCTAATGAAAAACTGTTTTTT.

The V gene is TRBV7-2, the J gene TRBJ2-7, with 7 bases fitting TRBD1. This CDR3 is 15 amino acids long. The germline V gene has CDR1 SGHTA and CDR2 FQGNSA. After removal of 2 bases from V and 2 bases from J, the junction contained 6 bases not matched to a gene. Here the CDR3 reads CASSLWGQSAYEQYF. CDR3 DNA sequence: TGTGCCAGCAGCTTATGGGGACAGAGTGCCTACGAGCAGTACTTC.

This chain links TRBV15 with TRBJ2-7; tentative D call: TRBD2 (6 bases). V was shortened by 4 bases and J by 8 bases, with 15 bases between the two germline ends. CDR1 and CDR2 from the germline V gene are LNHNV and YYDKDF (reference sequence). This CDR3 spans 13 amino acids. CDR3 bases: TGTGCCACCAGCAAGGCGGGATTCGGCCAGCAGTACTTC. It translates to CATSKAGFGQQYF.

V and J are TRBV14 and TRBJ1-5, with a tentative D call TRBD1 (5 bases). The germline CDR1 and CDR2 sequences are SGHDN and FVKESK. The length of the CDR3 is 14 residues. V lost 2 bases, J lost 7 bases, and 12 bases lay in between. The CDR3 region is CASSQIRVGQPQHF. The CDR3 bases are TGTGCCAGCAGCCAAATCAGGGTTGGCCAGCCCCAGCATTTT.

A remark on this clone: The sample has other DNA sequences that encode this CDR3 too. The rearrangement links TRBV6-5 to TRBJ1-1; D is unclear. The CDR3 is 12 amino acids. Trimming removed 2 bases from V and 3 bases from J, with 4 bases in between. Germline values: CDR1 MNHEY, CDR2 SVGAGI. The CDR3: CASSYGDTEAFF. For the CDR3, the DNA is TGTGCCAGCAGTTACGGGGACACTGAAGCTTTCTTT.

The chain has TRBV28 and TRBJ2-3; unclear D gene. The germline V and J ends were trimmed by 3 bases and 0 bases, with 4 bases remaining between them. Germline V gene sequence: CDR1 MDHEN, CDR2 SYDVKM. This CDR3 has 13 amino acids. In DNA form, the CDR3 reads TGTGCCAGCAGTTTCATCAGCACAGATACGCAGTATTTT. Translated: CASSFISTDTQYF.

CDR3 DNA sequence: TGTGCCAGCGGGTCCGGACAGGGAGAGACCCAGTACTTC. Protein sequence: CASGSGQGETQYF. The chain carries TRBV6-6 and TRBJ2-5; 8 bases are a match to TRBD1. This CDR3 has 13 amino acids. Germline V gene sequence: CDR1 MNHNY, CDR2 SVGAGI (reference sequence). J lost 4 bases, V lost 8 bases, and 6 bases had no gene match.

The V and J genes are TRBV2 and TRBJ1-1; D is possibly TRBD1 (5 bases). This CDR3 contains 13 residues. In germline, CDR1 is SNHLY, CDR2 FYNNEI. V was pared by 6 bases and J by 1 base, with 9 bases between. For the CDR3, the DNA is TGTGCCAGCAGAATAGGGACGAACACTGAAGCTTTCTTT. This encodes CASRIGTNTEAFF.

On this clone: The sample carries other DNA sequences with the same CDR3. CDR3 sequence (DNA): TGTGCCAGCAGCTATGCAGGAGATCAGCCCCAGCATTTT. Encoded protein: CASSYAGDQPQHF. The rearrangement uses TRBV7-2 and TRBJ1-5; no definite D call. Germline CDR1 SGHTA, CDR2 FQGNSA. This CDR3 region has 13 residues. V was clipped by 4 bases and J by 5 bases, with 9 bases between them.

V gene TRBV7-2 combines with J gene TRBJ1-5; a weak D match, TRBD1 (5 bases). Germline V CDR1 and CDR2: SGHTA, FQGNSA. Deletions cut 2 bases from V and 7 bases from J, with 12 bases between. The CDR3 runs 14 residues. CDR3 nucleotides: TGTGCCAGCAGCTTAACAGGTATTCAGCAGCCCCAGCATTTT. It specifies CASSLTGIQQPQHF. The whole variable domain, remainder taken from reference TRBV7-2 and TRBJ1-5, is GAGVSQSPSNKVTEKGKDVELRCDPISGHTALYWYRQSLGQGLEFLIYFQGNSAPDKSGLPSDRFSAERTGGSVSTLTIQRTQQEDSAVYLCASSLTGIQQPQHFGDGTRLSIL.

Remarks on this clone: Germline and junction disagree at one end, which may indicate a read error. J is TRBJ1-1 and V is TRBV9; weak D call: TRBD1 (6 bases). Germline CDR1 reads SGDLS; CDR2 reads YYNGEE. The CDR3 is made up of 13 amino acids. The CDR3 DNA is TGTGCCAGCAGCGTTGGGGTGGACAGCCGGCCGCTCTTT. Residues: CASSVGVDSRPLF.

This clone was seen only once. This chain connects TRBV4-1 to TRBJ2-7, with D possibly matching TRBD1 (6 bases). The V end lost 0 bases, the J end lost 6 bases, and 18 bases lay between the germline ends. Looked up from germline, CDR1 is MGHRA and CDR2 is YSYEKL. The CDR3 totals 16 residues. The CDR3 nucleotides are TGCGCCAGCAGCCAAGACAGGGGCAGGGGATGGGTCGAGCAGTACTTC. The encoded protein is CASSQDRGRGWVEQYF.

The rearrangement uses TRBV6-5 and TRBJ1-3; D is undetermined. V gave up 3 bases and J gave up 1 base, with 13 bases separating them. Germline V gene data show CDR1 as MNHEY and CDR2 as SVGAGI. The CDR3 has 16 residues. The CDR3 region is CASSYGRPRSGNTIYF. The CDR3 DNA is TGTGCCAGCAGTTATGGCAGGCCACGATCTGGAAACACCATATATTTT.